This T cell receptor beta chain was captured by sequencing in a study of T cells in tuberculosis. TCRdb's copy holds only in-frame clones and misses some; the assay was immunoSEQ multiplex PCR. The data show nearly 60,000 clones, with nearly 90% seen just once and 20% to 25% held by the top ten. Thawed, overnight-rested PBMC were stained with GMM-loaded CD1B tetramer, viability dye and anti-CD3, then sorted. CD1B tetramers were loaded with Rhodococcus equi-derived C32 glucose monomycolate. From each donor, about 92,000 tetramer-negative cells were sorted. This clone came up once. The CDR3 covers 13 residues. Deletions cut 6 bases from V and 5 bases from J, with 13 bases between. Germline V gives CDR1 MNHNS, CDR2 SASEGT.

The clonotype was recovered from an adult woman with latent tuberculosis. This sequence joins TRBV6-1 and TRBJ1-1; weak D call: TRBD1 (6 bases). Material: CD1b-GMM tetramer-negative cells sorted from PBMCs. As DNA, the CDR3 is TGTGCCAGCAGCGGCAGGGGAGGGACTGAAGCTTTCTTT. As protein: CASSGRGGTEAFF.